This T cell receptor beta chain appears in the sequencing data of a study of blood T cell repertoires in COVID-19. Study at large: Acute and convalescent COVID-19 specimens originated in the United States, Italy and Spain. Sample material is recorded as cDNA or gDNA derived from T cells, B-cell-depleted T cells, or PBMCs.

With 5 bases removed from V and 4 bases from J, the gap between germline ends came to 17 bases. Germline V gene data show CDR1 as LNHDA and CDR2 as SQIVND (reference sequence). The CDR3 contains 16 residues. As originally analysed: Amplified reference gene primers provided the basis for estimating nucleated cell counts. Sequencing used immunoSEQ multiplex PCR; TCRdb keeps in-frame clones, though not all of them. Clonal size and the V and J genes are those of that table, whereas D and trimming came from the DNA. The sample includes over 110,000 clones, around 81% of them seen just once. The TCR comes from a human donor in a cohort sampled during active COVID-19. V usage is TRBV19 and J usage is TRBJ2-2, with a weak D call TRBD2 (6 bases). The specimen was peripheral blood. CDR3 amino acids: CASSPQLTSFTGELFF. The CDR3 DNA reads as TGTGCCAGTAGTCCCCAACTGACTAGTTTCACCGGGGAGCTGTTTTTT.